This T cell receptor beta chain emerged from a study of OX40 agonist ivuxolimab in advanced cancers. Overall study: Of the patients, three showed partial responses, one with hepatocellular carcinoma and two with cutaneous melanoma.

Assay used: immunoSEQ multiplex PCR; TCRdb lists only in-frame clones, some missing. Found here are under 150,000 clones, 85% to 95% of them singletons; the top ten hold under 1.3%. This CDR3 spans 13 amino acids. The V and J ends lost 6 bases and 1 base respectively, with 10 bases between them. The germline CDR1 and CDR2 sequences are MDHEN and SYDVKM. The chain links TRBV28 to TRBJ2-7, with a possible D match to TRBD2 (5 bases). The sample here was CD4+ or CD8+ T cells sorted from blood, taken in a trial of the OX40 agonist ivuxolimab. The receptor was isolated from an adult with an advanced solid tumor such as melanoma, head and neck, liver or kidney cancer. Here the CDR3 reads CASSPGDSYEQYF. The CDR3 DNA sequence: TGTGCCAGCAGCCCCGGGGATTCCTACGAGCAGTACTTC.